This T cell receptor (beta chain) was captured by sequencing in a study of T cell changes during pregnancy in multiple sclerosis. Produced via immunoSEQ multiplex PCR; TCRdb's table is partial and in-frame only. Counted here are some 40,000 clones, around 90% occurring once; the ten biggest clones make up 0.45% to 0.6%. Looked up from germline, CDR1 is ENHRY and CDR2 is SYGVKD. This CDR3 spans 16 amino acids. J lost 4 bases, V lost 4 bases, and 8 bases had no gene match. The V call is TRBV10-3, the J call TRBJ2-1, with 9 bases that match TRBD1. Material: CD4+ T cells from peripheral blood mononuclear cells, obtained in the first trimester of pregnancy. The TCR originated in a female donor with multiple sclerosis, enrolled in a pregnancy study. The CDR3 DNA is TGTGCCATCAGTGGGGGGGGACAGGGTGGATACAATGAGCAGTTCTTC. The encoded protein is CAISGGGQGGYNEQFF.